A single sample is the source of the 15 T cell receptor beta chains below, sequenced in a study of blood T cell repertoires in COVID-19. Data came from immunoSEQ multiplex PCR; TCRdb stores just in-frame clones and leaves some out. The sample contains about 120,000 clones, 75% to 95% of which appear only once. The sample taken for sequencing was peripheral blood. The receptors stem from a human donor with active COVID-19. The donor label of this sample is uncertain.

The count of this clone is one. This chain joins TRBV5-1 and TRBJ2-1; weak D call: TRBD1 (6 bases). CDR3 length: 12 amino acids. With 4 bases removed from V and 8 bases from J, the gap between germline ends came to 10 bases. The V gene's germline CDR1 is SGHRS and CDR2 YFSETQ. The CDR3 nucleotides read TGCGCCAGCAGCCCTACAGGGTATGAGCAGTTCTTC. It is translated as CASSPTGYEQFF.

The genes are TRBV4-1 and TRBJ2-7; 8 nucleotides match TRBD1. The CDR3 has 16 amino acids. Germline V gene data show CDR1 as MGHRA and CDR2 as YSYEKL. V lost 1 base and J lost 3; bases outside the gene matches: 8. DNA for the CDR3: TGCGCCAGCAGCCAAGCAACCGGGACAGGCCTCTACGAGCAGTACTTC. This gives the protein CASSQATGTGLYEQYF.

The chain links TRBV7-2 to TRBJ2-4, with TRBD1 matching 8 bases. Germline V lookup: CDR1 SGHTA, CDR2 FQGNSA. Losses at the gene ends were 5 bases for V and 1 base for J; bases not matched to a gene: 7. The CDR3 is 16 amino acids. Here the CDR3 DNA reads TGTGCCAGCAGCCCCGGACAGGGACGGGCCAAAAACATTCAGTACTTC. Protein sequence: CASSPGQGRAKNIQYF.

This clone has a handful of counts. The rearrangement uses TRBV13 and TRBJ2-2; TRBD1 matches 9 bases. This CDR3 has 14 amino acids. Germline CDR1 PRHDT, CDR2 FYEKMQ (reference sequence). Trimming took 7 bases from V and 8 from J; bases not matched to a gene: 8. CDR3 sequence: CASNIGDREGELFF. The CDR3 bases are TGTGCCAGCAACATCGGGGACAGGGAAGGGGAGCTGTTTTTT. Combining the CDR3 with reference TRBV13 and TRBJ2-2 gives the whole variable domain AAGVIQSPRHLIKEKRETATLKCYPIPRHDTVYWYQQGPGQDPQFLISFYEKMQSDKGSIPDRFSAQQFSDYHSELNMSSLELGDSALYFCASNIGDREGELFFGEGSRLTVL.

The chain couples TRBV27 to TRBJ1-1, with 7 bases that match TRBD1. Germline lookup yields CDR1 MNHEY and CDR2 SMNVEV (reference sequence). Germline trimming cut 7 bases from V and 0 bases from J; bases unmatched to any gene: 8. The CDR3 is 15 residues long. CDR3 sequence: CASNKPGQMNTEAFF. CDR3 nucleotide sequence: TGTGCCAGCAATAAACCGGGACAGATGAACACTGAAGCTTTCTTT.

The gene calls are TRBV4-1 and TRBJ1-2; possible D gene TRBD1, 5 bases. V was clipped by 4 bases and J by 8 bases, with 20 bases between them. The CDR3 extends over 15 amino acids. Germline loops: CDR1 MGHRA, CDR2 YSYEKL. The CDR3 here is CASSPLNTGTEGYTF. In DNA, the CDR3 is TGCGCCAGCAGCCCGTTAAACACAGGCACTGAAGGCTACACCTTC.

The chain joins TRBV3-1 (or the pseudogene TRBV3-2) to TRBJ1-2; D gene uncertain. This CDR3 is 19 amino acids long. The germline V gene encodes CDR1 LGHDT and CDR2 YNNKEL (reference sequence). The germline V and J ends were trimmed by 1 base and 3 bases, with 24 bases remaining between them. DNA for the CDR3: TGTGCCAGCAGCCAAGTAACTTTCCAAGGTCGGGTACGGGACTATGGCTACACCTTC. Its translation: CASSQVTFQGRVRDYGYTF.

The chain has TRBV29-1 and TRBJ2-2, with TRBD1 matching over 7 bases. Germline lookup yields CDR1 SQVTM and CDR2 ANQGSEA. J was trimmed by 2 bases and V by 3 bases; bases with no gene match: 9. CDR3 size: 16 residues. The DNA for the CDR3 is TGCAGCGTTGAGAAAGGGGGCGCATCAAACACCGGGGAGCTGTTTTTT. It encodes CSVEKGGASNTGELFF.

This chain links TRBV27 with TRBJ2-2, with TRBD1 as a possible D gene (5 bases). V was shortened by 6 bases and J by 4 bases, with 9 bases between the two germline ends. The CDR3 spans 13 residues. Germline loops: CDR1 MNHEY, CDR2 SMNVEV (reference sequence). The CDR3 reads CASRTGPTGELFF. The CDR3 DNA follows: TGTGCCAGCAGAACAGGACCCACCGGGGAGCTGTTTTTT.

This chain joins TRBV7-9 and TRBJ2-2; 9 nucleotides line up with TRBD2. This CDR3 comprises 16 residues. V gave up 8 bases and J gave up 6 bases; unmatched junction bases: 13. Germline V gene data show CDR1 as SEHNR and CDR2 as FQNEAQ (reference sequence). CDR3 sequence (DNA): TGTGCCAGCCGCAAGTCCCGCGGGGGGGCATCCGGGGAGCTGTTTTTT. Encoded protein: CASRKSRGGASGELFF.

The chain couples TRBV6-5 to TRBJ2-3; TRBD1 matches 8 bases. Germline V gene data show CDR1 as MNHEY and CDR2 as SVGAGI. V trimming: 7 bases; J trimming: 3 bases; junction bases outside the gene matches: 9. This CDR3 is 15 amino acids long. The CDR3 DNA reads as TGTGCCAGCAAACAGGGGGGCGGCGGAACAGATACGCAGTATTTT. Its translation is CASKQGGGGTDTQYF.

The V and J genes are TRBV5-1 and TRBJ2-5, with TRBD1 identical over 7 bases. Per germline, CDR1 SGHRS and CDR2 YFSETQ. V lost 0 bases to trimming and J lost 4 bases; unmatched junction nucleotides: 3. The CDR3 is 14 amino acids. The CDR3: CASSLVGGRETQYF. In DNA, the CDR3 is TGCGCCAGCAGCTTGGTAGGGGGCAGAGAGACCCAGTACTTC.

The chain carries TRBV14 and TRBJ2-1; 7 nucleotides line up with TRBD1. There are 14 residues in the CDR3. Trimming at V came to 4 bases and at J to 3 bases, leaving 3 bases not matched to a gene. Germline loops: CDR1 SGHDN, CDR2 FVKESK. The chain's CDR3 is CASSPTGIYNEQFF. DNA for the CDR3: TGTGCCAGCAGCCCGACAGGGATCTACAATGAGCAGTTCTTC.

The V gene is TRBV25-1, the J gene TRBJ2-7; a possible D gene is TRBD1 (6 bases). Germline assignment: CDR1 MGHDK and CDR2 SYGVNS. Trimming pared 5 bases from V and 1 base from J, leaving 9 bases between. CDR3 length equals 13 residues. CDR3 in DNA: TGTGCCAGCAGTTTGGGGACATCCTACGAGCAGTACTTC. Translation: CASSLGTSYEQYF.

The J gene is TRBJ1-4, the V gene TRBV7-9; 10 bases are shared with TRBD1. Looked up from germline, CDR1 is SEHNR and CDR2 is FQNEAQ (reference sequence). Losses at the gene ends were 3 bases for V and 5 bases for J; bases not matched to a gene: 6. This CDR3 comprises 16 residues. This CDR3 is CASSLLLGQGNEKLFF. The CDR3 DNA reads TGTGCCAGCAGCTTGCTCTTGGGACAGGGGAATGAAAAACTGTTTTTT.